A selection of T cell receptor beta chains follows, all from one sample in a study of Ad26.COV2.S vaccination and SARS-CoV-2 variants. Assay: immunoSEQ multiplex PCR; the TCRdb copy retains only in-frame clones and omits some. The sample comprises over 450,000 clones, roughly nine tenths of which are singletons, and more than 1.5% rests with the top ten. The specimen was peripheral blood, collected in a trial of Ad26.COV2.S vaccine versus placebo. The receptors derive from a person aged 18-60 years who received the Ad26.COV2.S COVID-19 vaccine or a placebo. Each CDR3 is given with its conserved first and last residue. D genes are given only for firm matches. Clone size, where shown, is once, few, many, or a class for clones that have expanded.

-	TRBV28	once	TRBJ1-6	15	TGTGCCAGCCACGGGACTACCTATACCAATTCACCCCTCCACTTT	CASHGTTYTNSPLHF
TRBD1	TRBV27	-	TRBJ1-6	15	TGTGCCAGCAGTTTTAGGGGGCCAGATGATTCACCCCTCCACTTT	CASSFRGPDDSPLHF
-	TRBV18	-	TRBJ2-2	15	TGTGCCAGCTCACCGCAGACAGGGAGGACCGGGGAGCTGTTTTTT	CASSPQTGRTGELFF
-	TRBV5-1	-	TRBJ1-2	14	TGCGCCAGCAGCTTGTCGGGCAGGGATGTTGGCTACACCTTC	CASSLSGRDVGYTF
-	TRBV7-9	-	TRBJ2-2	12	TGTGCCAGCACTAGAGGGTTGGGGGAGCTGTTTTTT	CASTRGLGELFF
-	TRBV6-2/TRBV6-3	once	TRBJ1-5	13	TGTGCCAGCAGCTCTAGTGGGAATCAGCCCCAGCATTTT	CASSSSGNQPQHF
-	TRBV6-2/TRBV6-3	-	TRBJ2-6	15	TGTGCCAGCAGCCAGACCTCCTCTGGGGCCAACGTCCTGACTTTC	CASSQTSSGANVLTF
-	TRBV19	-	TRBJ2-5	16	TGTGCCAGTAGTATCGGGGGCAGATCAGGGAAGGAGACCCAGTACTTC	CASSIGGRSGKETQYF
TRBD1	TRBV4-3	-	TRBJ2-1	16	TGCGCCAGCAGCGCCCGGGACAGGGCCACCTACAATGAGCAGTTCTTC	CASSARDRATYNEQFF
TRBD1	TRBV3-1/TRBV3-2	-	TRBJ1-6	15	TGTGCCAGCAGCTTATCCGACAGGGCGCCGTCACCCCTCCACTTT	CASSLSDRAPSPLHF
-	TRBV29-1	-	TRBJ2-3	10	TGCAGCGGTGCGGGAGATACGCAGTATTTT	CSGAGDTQYF
-	TRBV7-2	-	TRBJ1-5	15	TGTGCCAGCAGCTTAGTGCTCCATAGCAATCAGCCCCAGCATTTT	CASSLVLHSNQPQHF
-	TRBV7-2	-	TRBJ1-1	17	TGTGCCAGCAGCTTCACGAGCCCGGGACGGACAAGTTTAAGGGCTTTCTTT	CASSFTSPGRTSLRAFF
TRBD1	TRBV6-5	-	TRBJ1-3	14	TGTGCCAGCACCCGGACAGGGGCTGGAAACACCATATATTTT	CASTRTGAGNTIYF
-	TRBV7-9	-	TRBJ1-2	13	TGTGCCAGCAGCTCCCAAGGAGAGGGTGGCTACACCTTC	CASSSQGEGGYTF
-	TRBV10-1	few	TRBJ1-1	13	TGCGCCAGCCCGTTCACCATGAACACTGAAGCTTTCTTT	CASPFTMNTEAFF
TRBD1	TRBV19	-	TRBJ1-1	16	TGTGCCAGTAGTCAGTCGAGGACAGGGACTATAACTGAAGCTTTCTTT	CASSQSRTGTITEAFF
-	TRBV15	-	TRBJ1-5	15	TGTGCCACCAGCAGTTCGGGACTGGGATATCAGCCCCAGCATTTT	CATSSSGLGYQPQHF
-	TRBV7-2	-	TRBJ1-1	13	TGTGCCAGCATCGCTTCTGGGAACACTGAAGCTTTCTTT	CASIASGNTEAFF
TRBD1	TRBV5-4	-	TRBJ2-7	15	TGTGCCAGCAGCTTGGGGCCGGGACAGTCCTACGAGCAGTACTTC	CASSLGPGQSYEQYF
-	TRBV7-2	-	TRBJ2-1	18	TGTGCCAGCAGCTTAGTATGGGCCCCAGGTGGAGCGGATAATGAGCAGTTCTTC	CASSLVWAPGGADNEQFF
-	TRBV21-1	-	TRBJ2-1	17	TGTGCCAGCAGCAAAGCGGCTAGCGGGAGGGTTAACAATGAGCAGTTCTTC	CASSKAASGRVNNEQFF
-	TRBV7-2	-	TRBJ2-3	15	TGTGCCAGCAGCTTAGTCGCCTTGCGCACAGATACGCAGTATTTT	CASSLVALRTDTQYF
TRBD1	TRBV5-1	-	TRBJ2-7	16	TGCGCCAGCAGCCCCCAACCCATGACAGGGGTCTACGAGCAGTACTTC	CASSPQPMTGVYEQYF
-	TRBV7-6	-	TRBJ2-1	15	TGTGCCAGCAGCCCAAGGGACGTGACCTACAATGAGCAGTTCTTC	CASSPRDVTYNEQFF
-	TRBV6-5	-	TRBJ2-7	11	TGTGCCAGCAGGGAGTGGGACGAGCAGTACTTC	CASREWDEQYF
-	TRBV10-3	-	TRBJ2-3	17	TGTGCCATCAGTGAGTCGTCGGGGACTCACGACACAGATACGCAGTATTTT	CAISESSGTHDTDTQYF
-	TRBV4-3	-	TRBJ2-3	15	TGCGCCAGCAGCCAGGAAGACAGAGGAGCAGATACGCAGTATTTT	CASSQEDRGADTQYF
-	TRBV4-3	-	TRBJ1-2	16	TGCGCCAGCAGCCAAGTCGAGGGACAATTGAAGTATGGCTACACCTTC	CASSQVEGQLKYGYTF
-	TRBV5-6	-	TRBJ1-2	14	TGTGCCAGCAGCTTAAGCAGGGCTGTCTATGGCTACACCTTC	CASSLSRAVYGYTF
TRBD1	TRBV9	-	TRBJ2-7	16	TGTGCCAGCAGCGAGAGGAAGGACAGGCCGACCTACGAGCAGTACTTC	CASSERKDRPTYEQYF
-	TRBV7-2	-	TRBJ2-2	16	TGTGCCAGCAGCTTACAGGACCGCCCGCGGACCGGGGAGCTGTTTTTT	CASSLQDRPRTGELFF
TRBD2	TRBV6-5	-	TRBJ2-3	16	TGTGCCAGCAGTTACTTTTCGGGGGAGGGCCCTGATACGCAGTATTTT	CASSYFSGEGPDTQYF
-	TRBV3-1/TRBV3-2	-	TRBJ2-1	16	TGTGCCAGCAGCCAAGGCGGGGACTCAACTTACAATGAGCAGTTCTTC	CASSQGGDSTYNEQFF
TRBD2	TRBV30	-	TRBJ2-1	11	TGTGCCTGTCCGGCGGGAGATGAGCAGTTCTTC	CACPAGDEQFF
-	TRBV2	-	TRBJ1-1	13	TGTGCCAGCAGAGACAATCGGGGCACTGAAGCTTTCTTT	CASRDNRGTEAFF
-	TRBV7-3	-	TRBJ1-5	15	TGTGCCAGCAGCTTACGGGATTTCGGCAATCAGCCCCAGCATTTT	CASSLRDFGNQPQHF
TRBD1	TRBV28	-	TRBJ2-7	17	TGTGCCAGCAGGTACCCCGGGACAGGGGGCGGTTGGGGCGAGCAGTACTTC	CASRYPGTGGGWGEQYF
-	TRBV30	-	TRBJ1-1	12	TGTGCCTGGAACGACGGTAACACTGAAGCTTTCTTT	CAWNDGNTEAFF
-	TRBV4-1	-	TRBJ2-7	13	TGCGCCAGCAGCCAAGGGGGCGGGATTGAGCAGTACTTC	CASSQGGGIEQYF
-	TRBV6-2/TRBV6-3	-	TRBJ1-6	12	TGTGCCAGCAGTTACGAGAAGACACCCCTCCACTTT	CASSYEKTPLHF
-	TRBV6-5	-	TRBJ2-6	14	TGTGCCAGCGGGAGAGTCTCTGGGGCCAACGTCCTGACTTTC	CASGRVSGANVLTF
-	TRBV27	-	TRBJ2-7	13	TGTGCCAGCAGTTCCTCGGGGTCCTACGAGCAGTACTTC	CASSSSGSYEQYF
-	TRBV27	-	TRBJ2-2	14	TGTGCCAGCCGGGACATTCTATACACCGGGGAGCTGTTTTTT	CASRDILYTGELFF
-	TRBV4-2	-	TRBJ2-1	14	TGTGCCAGCAGCGCCCGCCCGTTAAATCTCGAGCAGTTCTTC	CASSARPLNLEQFF
-	TRBV5-1	once	TRBJ1-4	12	TGCGCCAGCAGCGCGCGGGATGAAAAACTGTTTTTT	CASSARDEKLFF
-	TRBV6-5	-	TRBJ2-1	15	TGTGCCAGCAGTTACTTGAAACCTGGAGACAATGAGCAGTTCTTC	CASSYLKPGDNEQFF
-	TRBV6-1	-	TRBJ2-7	12	TGTGCCAGCAGTGAGGGGGTATTGGGGCAGTACTTC	CASSEGVLGQYF
TRBD2	TRBV15	-	TRBJ2-1	19	TGTGCCACCAGCAGAGATTTGCCCGGACTAGCGGGGGCACCCAATGAGCAGTTCTTC	CATSRDLPGLAGAPNEQFF
-	TRBV2	-	TRBJ1-4	13	TGTGCCAGCAGGGGGGGCGTTGGTGAAAAACTGTTTTTT	CASRGGVGEKLFF
-	TRBV2	-	TRBJ2-7	15	TGTGCCAGCAGTATGGCCCCTAGCGACTCCTACGAGCAGTACTTC	CASSMAPSDSYEQYF
TRBD2	TRBV6-4	-	TRBJ2-1	15	TGTGCCAGCAGCGCGACTAGCGGGAGCTACAATGAGCAGTTCTTC	CASSATSGSYNEQFF
-	TRBV11-2	-	TRBJ1-6	17	TGTGCCAGCAGCCCATCCCCCTACAGAGAGATGGTCTCACCCCTCCACTTT	CASSPSPYREMVSPLHF
TRBD2	TRBV2	once	TRBJ2-1	18	TGTGCCAGCAGTGAAGGGACTAGCGGTAAGAGCTCCTACAATGAGCAGTTCTTC	CASSEGTSGKSSYNEQFF